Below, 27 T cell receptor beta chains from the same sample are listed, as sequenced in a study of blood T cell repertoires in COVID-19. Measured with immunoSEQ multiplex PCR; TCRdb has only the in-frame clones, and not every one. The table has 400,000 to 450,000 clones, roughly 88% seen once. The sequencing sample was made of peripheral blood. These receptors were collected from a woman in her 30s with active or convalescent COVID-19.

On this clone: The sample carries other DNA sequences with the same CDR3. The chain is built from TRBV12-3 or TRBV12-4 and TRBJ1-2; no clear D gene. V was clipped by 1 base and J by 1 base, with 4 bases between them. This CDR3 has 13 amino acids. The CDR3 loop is CASSLDSNYGYTF. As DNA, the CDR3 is TGTGCCAGCAGTTTAGACAGTAACTATGGCTACACCTTC.

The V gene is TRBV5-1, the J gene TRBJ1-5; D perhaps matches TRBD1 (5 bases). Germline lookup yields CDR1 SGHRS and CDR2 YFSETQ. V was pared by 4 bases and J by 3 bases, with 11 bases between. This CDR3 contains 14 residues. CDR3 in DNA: TGCGCCAGCAGCGTCTCAGGGCCCAATCAGCCCCAGCATTTT. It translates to CASSVSGPNQPQHF. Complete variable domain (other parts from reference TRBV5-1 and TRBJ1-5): KAGVTQTPRYLIKTRGQQVTLSCSPISGHRSVSWYQQTPGQGLQFLFEYFSETQRNKGNFPGRFSGRQFSNSRSEMNVSTLELGDSALYLCASSVSGPNQPQHFGDGTRLSIL.

The CDR3 sequence is CATSRGGQTNEKLFF. In DNA form, the CDR3 reads TGTGCCACCAGCAGAGGTGGGCAGACTAATGAAAAACTGTTTTTT. The chain has TRBV15 and TRBJ1-4, with unresolved D. In germline, CDR1 is LNHNV, CDR2 YYDKDF (reference sequence). V was trimmed by 1 base and J by 2 bases, leaving 8 bases between them. The CDR3 has 15 residues.

The CDR3 DNA follows: TGTGCCACCGCTCAGGATAGCGGCAATCAGCCCCAGCATTTT. It is translated as CATAQDSGNQPQHF. The chain links TRBV6-5 to TRBJ1-5; D not certain. The V end lost 10 bases, the J end lost 2 bases, and 15 bases lay between the germline ends. This CDR3 region has 14 residues. The V gene's germline CDR1 is MNHEY and CDR2 SVGAGI.

The CDR3 region is CASSVRVGQPQHF. The DNA of the CDR3 is TGTGCCAGCAGTGTTCGCGTCGGTCAGCCCCAGCATTTT. The chain has TRBV6-4 and TRBJ1-5; D is undetermined. Trimming took 4 bases from V and 6 from J, leaving 10 bases between them. Germline V lookup: CDR1 MRHNA, CDR2 SNTAGT. This CDR3 is built from 13 residues.

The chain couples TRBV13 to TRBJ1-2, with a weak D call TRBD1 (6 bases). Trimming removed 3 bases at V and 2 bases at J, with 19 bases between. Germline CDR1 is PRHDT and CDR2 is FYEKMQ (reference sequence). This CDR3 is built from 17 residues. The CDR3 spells CASSLAPSRGTNYGYTF. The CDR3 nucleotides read TGTGCCAGCAGCTTGGCCCCGTCCAGGGGCACAAACTATGGCTACACCTTC.

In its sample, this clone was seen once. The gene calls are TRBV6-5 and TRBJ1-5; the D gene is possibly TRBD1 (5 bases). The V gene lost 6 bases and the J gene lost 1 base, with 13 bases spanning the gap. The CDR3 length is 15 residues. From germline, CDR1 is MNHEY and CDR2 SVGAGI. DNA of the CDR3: TGTGCCAGCAGGCCCGGGACTAAAAGCAATCAGCCCCAGCATTTT. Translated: CASRPGTKSNQPQHF.

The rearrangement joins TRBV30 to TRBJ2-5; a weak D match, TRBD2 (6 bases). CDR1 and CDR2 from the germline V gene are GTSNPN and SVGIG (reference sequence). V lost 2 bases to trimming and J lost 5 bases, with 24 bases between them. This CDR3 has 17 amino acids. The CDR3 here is CAWSQSLAVRVSETQYF. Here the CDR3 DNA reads TGTGCCTGGAGTCAATCATTAGCGGTGAGAGTGTCTGAGACCCAGTACTTC.

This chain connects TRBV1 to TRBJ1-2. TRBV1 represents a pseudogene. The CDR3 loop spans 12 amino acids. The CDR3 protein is CTSSHSSYGYTF. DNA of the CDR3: TGCACCAGCAGCCATAGTAGCTATGGCTACACCTTC.

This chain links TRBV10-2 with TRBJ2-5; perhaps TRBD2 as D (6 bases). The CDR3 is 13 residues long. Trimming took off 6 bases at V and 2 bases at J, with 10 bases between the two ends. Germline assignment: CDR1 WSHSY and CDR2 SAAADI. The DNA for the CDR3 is TGCGCCAGCAGAAAGGGACTGCAAGAGACCCAGTACTTC. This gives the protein CASRKGLQETQYF.

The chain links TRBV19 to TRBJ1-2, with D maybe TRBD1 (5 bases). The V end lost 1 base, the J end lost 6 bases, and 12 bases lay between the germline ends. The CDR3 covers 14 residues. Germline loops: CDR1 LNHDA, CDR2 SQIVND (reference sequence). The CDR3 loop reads CASSIGGVPDGYTF. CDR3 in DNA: TGTGCCAGTAGTATAGGGGGGGTTCCGGATGGCTACACCTTC.

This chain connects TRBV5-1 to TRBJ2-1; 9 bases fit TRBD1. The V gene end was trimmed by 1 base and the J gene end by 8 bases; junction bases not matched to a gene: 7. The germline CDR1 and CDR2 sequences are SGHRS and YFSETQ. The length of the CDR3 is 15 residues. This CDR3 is CASSLSGTGNYEQFF. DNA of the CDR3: TGCGCCAGCAGCTTGAGCGGGACAGGGAATTATGAGCAGTTCTTC.

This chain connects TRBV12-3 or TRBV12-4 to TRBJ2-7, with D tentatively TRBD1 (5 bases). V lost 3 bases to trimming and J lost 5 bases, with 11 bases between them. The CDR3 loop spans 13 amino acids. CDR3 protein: CASSLQGMNEQYF. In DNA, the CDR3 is TGTGCCAGCAGTTTGCAGGGTATGAACGAGCAGTACTTC.

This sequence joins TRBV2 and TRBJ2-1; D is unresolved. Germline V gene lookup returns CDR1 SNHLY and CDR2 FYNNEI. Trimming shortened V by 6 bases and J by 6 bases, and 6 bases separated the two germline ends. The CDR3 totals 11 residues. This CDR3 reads CASRASNEQFF. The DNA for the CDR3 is TGTGCCAGCAGGGCTAGCAATGAGCAGTTCTTC.

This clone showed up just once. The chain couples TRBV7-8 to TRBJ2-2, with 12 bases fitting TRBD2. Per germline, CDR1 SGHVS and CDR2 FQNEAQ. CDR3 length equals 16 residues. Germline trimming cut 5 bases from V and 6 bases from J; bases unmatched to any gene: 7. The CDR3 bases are TGTGCCAGCAGCGCTGGGACTAGCGGGTTAGCCGGGGAGCTGTTTTTT. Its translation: CASSAGTSGLAGELFF.

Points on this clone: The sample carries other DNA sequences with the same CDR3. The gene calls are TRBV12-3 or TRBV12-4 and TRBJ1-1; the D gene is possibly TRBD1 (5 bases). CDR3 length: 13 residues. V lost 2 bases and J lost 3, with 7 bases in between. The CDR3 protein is CASSLTGYTEAFF. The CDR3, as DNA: TGTGCCAGCAGTTTAACAGGATACACTGAAGCTTTCTTT.

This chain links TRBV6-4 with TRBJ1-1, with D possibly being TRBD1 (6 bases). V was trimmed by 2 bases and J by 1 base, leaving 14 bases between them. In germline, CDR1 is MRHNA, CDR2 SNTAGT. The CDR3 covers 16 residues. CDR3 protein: CASSDRIGTTNTEAFF. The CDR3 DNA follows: TGTGCCAGCAGTGACCGCATTGGGACAACGAACACTGAAGCTTTCTTT.

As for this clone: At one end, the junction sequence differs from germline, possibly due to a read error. The CDR3 nucleotides read TGTGCCAGCGGTTTAGGGCAGACCTACGAGCAGTACTTC. As protein: CASGLGQTYEQYF. This chain uses TRBV27 with TRBJ2-7, with D unresolved. The germline V gene encodes CDR1 MNHEY and CDR2 SMNVEV (reference sequence). The CDR3 sequence is 13 residues long.

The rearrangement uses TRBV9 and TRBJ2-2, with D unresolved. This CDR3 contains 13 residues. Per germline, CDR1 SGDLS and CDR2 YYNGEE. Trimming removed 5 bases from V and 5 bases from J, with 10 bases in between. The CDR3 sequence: CASRETYTGELFF. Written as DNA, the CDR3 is TGTGCCAGCAGGGAGACCTATACCGGGGAGCTGTTTTTT. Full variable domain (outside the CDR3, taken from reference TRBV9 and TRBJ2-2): DSGVTQTPKHLITATGQRVTLRCSPRSGDLSVYWYQQSLDQGLQFLIQYYNGEERAKGNILERFSAQQFPDLHSELNLSSLELGDSALYFCASRETYTGELFFGEGSRLTVL.

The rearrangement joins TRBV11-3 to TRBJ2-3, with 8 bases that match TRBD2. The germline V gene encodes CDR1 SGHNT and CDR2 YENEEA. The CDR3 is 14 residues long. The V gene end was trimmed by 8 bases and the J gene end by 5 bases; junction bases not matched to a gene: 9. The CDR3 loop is CASGSGTRGDTQYF. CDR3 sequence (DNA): TGTGCCAGCGGCTCCGGGACTAGAGGAGATACGCAGTATTTT.

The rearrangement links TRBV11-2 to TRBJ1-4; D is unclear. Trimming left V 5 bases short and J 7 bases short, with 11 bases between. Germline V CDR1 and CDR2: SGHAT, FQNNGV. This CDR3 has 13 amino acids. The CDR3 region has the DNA TGTGCCAGCAGCCCCTCCCCCAGTGAAAAACTGTTTTTT. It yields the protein CASSPSPSEKLFF.

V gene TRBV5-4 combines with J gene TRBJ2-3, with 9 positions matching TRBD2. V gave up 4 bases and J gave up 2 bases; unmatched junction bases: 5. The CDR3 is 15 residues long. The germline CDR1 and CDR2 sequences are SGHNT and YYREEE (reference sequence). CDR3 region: CASSSGGSSTDTQYF. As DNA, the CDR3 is TGTGCCAGCAGCAGCGGGGGGTCCTCCACAGATACGCAGTATTTT.

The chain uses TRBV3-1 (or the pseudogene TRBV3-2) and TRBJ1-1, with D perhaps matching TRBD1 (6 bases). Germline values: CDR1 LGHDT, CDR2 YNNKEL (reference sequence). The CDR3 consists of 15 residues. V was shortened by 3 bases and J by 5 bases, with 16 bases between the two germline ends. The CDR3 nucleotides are TGTGCCAGCAGCCATTACAGGGTTGGGGTTACTGAAGCTTTCTTT. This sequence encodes CASSHYRVGVTEAFF.

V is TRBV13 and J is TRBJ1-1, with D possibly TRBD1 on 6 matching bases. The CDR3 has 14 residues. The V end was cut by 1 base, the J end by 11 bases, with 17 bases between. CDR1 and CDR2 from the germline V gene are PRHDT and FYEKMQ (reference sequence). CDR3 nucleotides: TGTGCCAGCAGCTTAGTATCGGGCGGAAGGGGGGCTTTCTTT. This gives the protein CASSLVSGGRGAFF.

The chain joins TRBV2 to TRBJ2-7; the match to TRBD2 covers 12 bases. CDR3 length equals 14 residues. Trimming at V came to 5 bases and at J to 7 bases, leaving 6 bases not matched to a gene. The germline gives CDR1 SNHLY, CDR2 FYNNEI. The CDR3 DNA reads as TGTGCCAGCAGTCCCAGGACTAGCGGGAATGAGCAGTACTTC. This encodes CASSPRTSGNEQYF.

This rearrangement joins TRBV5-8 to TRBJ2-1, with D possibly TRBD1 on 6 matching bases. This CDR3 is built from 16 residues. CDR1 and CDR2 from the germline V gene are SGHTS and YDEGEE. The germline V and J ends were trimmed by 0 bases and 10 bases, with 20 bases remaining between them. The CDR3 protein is CASSLEQGPTIKEQFF. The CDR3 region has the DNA TGTGCCAGCAGCTTGGAGCAGGGGCCAACGATTAAGGAGCAGTTCTTC.

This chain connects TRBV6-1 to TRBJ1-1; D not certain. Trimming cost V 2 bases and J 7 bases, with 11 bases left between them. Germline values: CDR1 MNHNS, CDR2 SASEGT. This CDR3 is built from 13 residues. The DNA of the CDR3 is TGTGCCAGCAGTGAATTGATGGGCGTTGAAGCTTTCTTT. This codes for CASSELMGVEAFF.